Listed here is a single T cell receptor beta chain. Its antigen is currently not known. No much larger clonotype is one base removed from it; base qualities were not supplied. This entry comes from a study of PD-1 blockade in classical Hodgkin lymphoma (dated by TCRdb to between 2020 and 2021). Background on the whole study: Nivolumab dosing was 3 mg/kg intravenously every 2 weeks, continuing until either disease progression or unacceptable toxicity. The study used TCR beta sequencing and CyTOF to define a peripheral blood immune signature of response to PD-1 blockade in classical Hodgkin lymphoma.

The Qiagen DNeasy kit was used to extract genomic DNA both from unsorted PBMCs and from the negatively selected CD4+ and CD8+ fractions. TCR beta CDR3 regions were subjected to amplification by immunoSEQ multiplex PCR with primers that anneal to V and J segments. Amplification bias was minimized using a synthetic immune receptor repertoire, and residual bias was removed computationally after sequencing. As for the authors' bioinformatics: Custom Python scripts were used to quantify repertoire diversity as the Shannon entropy index. The unsorted, CD4+ and CD8+ repertoires were each analyzed separately, with the exception of combined analyses, where CD4+ and CD8+ sequences were merged in silico. A clone counted as expanded when the clone's frequency after treatment rose at least 2-fold relative to C1D1, and clones undetected at baseline were given a pseudocount of 0.5. Singleton clones were defined as clones with 0 or 1 copy at C1D1, and non-singleton clones were defined as clones with 2 or more copies. By matching protein sequences in sorted samples from the same patient, clones expanded in unsorted samples were annotated as CD4+, CD8+ or unknown. Wilcoxon tests on paired samples were used to test changes in diversity from C1D1 to C4D1. TCRdb retrieved this table from immuneACCESS and kept in-frame rearrangements only. Not all clones are present; in checked studies, unresolved V genes account for under half, and no reason is known for the remainder. Clonal size and the V and J genes are those of that table, whereas D and trimming came from the DNA. In this sample the table shows about 17,000 clones, around 75% of which occur a single time. The ten biggest clones cover roughly 4.4% of the sample.

Explained via the paper, the time point label denotes: cycle 1 day 1 (C1D1), immediately before nivolumab initiation. All trial patients had relapsed after autologous stem cell transplantation, with cohorts A, B and C differing in prior brentuximab vedotin exposure. The trial cohort included 45 to 65 patients with relapsed/refractory classical Hodgkin lymphoma, and each patient had a best overall response of complete response, partial response or progressive disease. Single-agent nivolumab was administered to trial patients in the multi-cohort phase II CheckMate 205 trial. Best overall response was determined by an independent review committee according to the 2007 International Working Group response criteria. Trial PBMCs were collected immediately before nivolumab initiation (C1D1) and during therapy at cycle 2 day 1 and cycle 4 day 1. After peripheral blood was drawn into 8 mL Vacutainer Cell Preparation Tubes, PBMCs were isolated by centrifugation and then cryopreserved.

General findings and caveats noted by the study authors: Among trial patients, those achieving complete response had baseline diversity similar to that of newly diagnosed patients, while diversity was significantly lower in partial responders and progressors. The study covered only a single clinical trial cohort, and the causes of the repertoire differences, possibly disease activity or prior therapy, were still not defined. By C4D1, a significant rise was seen in CD4+ TCR diversity but not in CD8+ TCR diversity (p=0.0027 vs p=0.16), and the rise was most apparent among complete responders (p=0.02). Patients starting nivolumab less than 1 year after ASCT had lower diversity and were excluded from later analyses to avoid confounding by immune reconstitution. Newly diagnosed patients were reported to have lower baseline TCR diversity than healthy donors, and relapsed/refractory patients were reported to have lower baseline TCR diversity still.

The CDR3 runs 16 amino acids, cysteine and phenylalanine included. Only the CDR3 DNA stays, 48 bases, in frame from base 1. Here V drops 4 bases and J drops 0 bases, and the junction holds 8 bases not matched to any gene. As encoded in the germline V gene (reference sequence), CDR1 is SEHNR while CDR2 is FQNEAQ. The sequence came from a human donor with classical Hodgkin lymphoma. The specimen comprised peripheral blood mononuclear cells (PBMCs), sampled at baseline. Here the chain combines TRBV7-9 and TRBJ2-7; TRBD1 agrees with 8 junctional bases. The CDR3 loop reads CASSSLTGTGSYEQYF. The bases read TGTGCCAGCAGCTCCCTAACCGGGACAGGCTCCTACGAGCAGTACTTC.